The present TCR beta chain was sequenced within a study of neoadjuvant anti-PD-1 for oral cavity cancer (dated by TCRdb to about 2021). In terms of the full investigation: Patients mostly received three to four biweekly doses of nivolumab at 3 mg/kg before curative-intent surgical resection. The parent correlative cohort had 11 to 12 patients and a response rate of 30% to 35%. A fourth nivolumab dose was given around day 43 to patients without progression, and definitive surgical resection was performed in those patients on days 50-56. Under RECIST 1.1, a patient counted as a responder if showing complete response, partial response or stable disease, and as a non-responder if showing progression. Paper-wide results and their limitations: Only three patients per response group were included in the TCR analyses, and larger cohorts for validation were called for by the authors. A higher pretreatment blood Treg/Th17 ratio correlated with both higher pretreatment blood TCRbeta clonality and lower post-treatment tumor TCRbeta clonality. After neoadjuvant nivolumab, significantly higher T cell clonality (Gini index) was found within PBMCs in non-responders than in responders.

For deep sequencing, each PBMC sample was run in six replicates, with libraries mostly built from about 0.45 ug of input genomic DNA. The immunoSEQ hsTCRbeta kit was used to prepare TCRbeta libraries, following the manufacturer's instructions. An Illumina NovaSeq 6000 S4 flow cell was used to sequence the final libraries, which had first been combined to 3 nM. Concerning the study's data processing: Raw data preprocessing and quality control were performed with the immunoSEQ Analyzer. The analysis was limited to productive rearrangements, and each clonotype was defined by a unique CDR3 amino acid sequence. Using the R package tcR, the researchers computed the Gini-Simpson index as their estimate of repertoire clonality. Gini indices were compared with Student's t test, and associations with tumor size change were assessed by Pearson correlation. TCRdb retrieved this table from immuneACCESS and kept in-frame rearrangements only. Not all clones are present; in checked studies, unresolved V genes account for under half, and no reason is known for the remainder. The V and J calls and clone size are taken from that table; D and trimming were inferred from the DNA. For this sample there are roughly 40,000 clones; 65% to 80% appear just once. The ten biggest clones cover 4% to 5% of the sample.

The intended sense of this specimen's time point label: after neoadjuvant nivolumab, at surgical resection. Patients had been newly diagnosed with stage II-IVA oral cavity squamous cell carcinoma, and no prior systemic or radiation treatment had been given to the patients. The cohort consisted of patients with HPV-negative, locally advanced oral cavity squamous cell carcinoma. No culture maintenance or expansion was done, as the peripheral blood mononuclear cells went straight to analysis. The samples were drawn from a longitudinal correlative study tied to a single-arm phase II trial testing neoadjuvant nivolumab in oral cavity squamous cell carcinoma. Subject-matched pre- and post-treatment PBMCs and tumors from three responders and three non-responders were subjected to genomic DNA-based TCRbeta sequencing. Peripheral blood mononuclear cells were collected before nivolumab treatment and again after treatment, at the time of surgery. The Maxwell RSC DNA from Cells kit was used to extract genomic DNA from PBMCs.

Sequences MNHNY (CDR1) and SVGAGI (CDR2) are obtained from the germline V gene (reference sequence). V and J are truncated by 6 bases and 0 bases respectively, leaving an intervening sequence of 8 bases. There are 13 amino acids in the CDR3, from cysteine to phenylalanine inclusive. Just the 39-base CDR3 DNA is kept, in frame starting at base 1. To note about this clone: Its antigen has not been determined. Base quality data are lacking; no much larger clone is found one base away.

Recombination linked TRBV6-6 to TRBJ1-1, with no reliable assignment of the D segment. The sequences come from PBMCs, collected after nivolumab (anti-PD-1) treatment. The clonotype was recovered from a person between 40 and 79 years old with oral cavity squamous cell carcinoma. The DNA sequence is given as TGTGCCAGCAGCCCCTTCCTGAACACTGAAGCTTTCTTT. Its product reads: CASSPFLNTEAFF.